A selection of T cell receptor beta chains follows, all from one sample in a study of cytomegalovirus exposure and HLA in healthy donors. Some clones are missing from TCRdb's copy, which holds only in-frame ones; the method was immunoSEQ multiplex PCR. The sample includes some 180,000 clones, approximately 80% of them seen just once. The sequenced material came from PBMCs. The receptors come from a man in his late teens or twenties in good health and CMV-seronegative. Both conserved end residues are part of each CDR3. The D gene is left open where the match is weak. Size tells how often a clone was seen (once, few, many) or the class of an expanded clone, and some rows leave it out.

abundance | len | j_gene | v_gene | d_gene | CDR3nt | CDR3aa
once | 15 | TRBJ1-5 | TRBV28 | - | TGTGCCAGCAGTCTCCTCAGGGGTAGCAATCAGCCCCAGCATTTT | CASSLLRGSNQPQHF
- | 16 | TRBJ2-1 | TRBV7-8 | - | TGTGCCAGCAGCTTAGGCCCCCGGGGTACGGACAATGAGCAGTTCTTC | CASSLGPRGTDNEQFF
- | 13 | TRBJ2-3 | TRBV5-4 | - | TGTGCCAGCAGCCCCTCGGTTTCGTATACGCAGTATTTT | CASSPSVSYTQYF
- | 14 | TRBJ2-1 | TRBV5-5 | TRBD2 | TGTGCCAGCAGCCTCAGCGGGGCCTACAATGAGCAGTTCTTC | CASSLSGAYNEQFF
once | 13 | TRBJ2-7 | TRBV5-5 | - | TGTGCCAGCAGCTTGGTGCAGGGGTCCGAGCAGTACTTC | CASSLVQGSEQYF
- | 19 | TRBJ1-4 | TRBV14 | TRBD1 | TGTGCCAGCAGCCGAGATTTCCGGGACAGGGGGGAGAATAATGAAAAACTGTTTTTT | CASSRDFRDRGENNEKLFF
few | 14 | TRBJ2-7 | TRBV10-3 | TRBD2 | TGTGCCATCAGTGAGGGACTAGCCTCCTACGAGCAGTACTTC | CAISEGLASYEQYF
- | 16 | TRBJ1-1 | TRBV28 | TRBD1 | TGTGCCAGCAGTTCTCACACGACAGGGTTCGGCACTGAAGCTTTCTTT | CASSSHTTGFGTEAFF
- | 16 | TRBJ2-1 | TRBV28 | TRBD2 | TGTGCCAGCAGTCCCGGCGGACTAGCGGGCCGCAATGAGCAGTTCTTC | CASSPGGLAGRNEQFF
- | 12 | TRBJ1-6 | TRBV30 | - | TGTGCCTGGAGTCCTAGTAATTCACCCCTCCACTTT | CAWSPSNSPLHF
few | 14 | TRBJ1-6 | TRBV9 | TRBD1 | TGTGCCAGCAGCTCCGGGACAGGGAATTCACCCCTCCACTTT | CASSSGTGNSPLHF
- | 10 | TRBJ1-4 | TRBV7-2 | - | TGTGCCAGCCGGGGGGAAAAACTGTTTTTT | CASRGEKLFF
- | 16 | TRBJ2-1 | TRBV7-7 | - | TGTGCTAGCAGCCCCCGACTATCCGCCACCTACAATGAGCAGTTCTTC | CASSPRLSATYNEQFF
few | 13 | TRBJ2-3 | TRBV5-4 | - | TGTGCCAGCAGCCCGGACACCACAGATACGCAGTATTTT | CASSPDTTDTQYF
- | 15 | TRBJ1-5 | TRBV6-6 | - | TGTGCCAGCAGCCCCTTACAGGTTTCACGGCAGCCCCAGCATTTT | CASSPLQVSRQPQHF
- | 14 | TRBJ2-3 | TRBV7-2 | TRBD2 | TGTGCCAGCAACCCCCGCGGGGGGGGAGATACGCAGTATTTT | CASNPRGGGDTQYF
- | 15 | TRBJ1-5 | TRBV7-2 | - | TGTGCCAGCAGCTCTTCCGGGAAAATGGGCCAGCCCCAGCATTTT | CASSSSGKMGQPQHF
- | 12 | TRBJ1-1 | TRBV29-1 | TRBD1 | TGCAGCGTACTACCAACAGGGGCCGAAGCTTTCTTT | CSVLPTGAEAFF
- | 14 | TRBJ2-7 | TRBV11-1 | - | TGTGCCAGCAGCCGAGTCCCAAGCTCCTACGAGCAGTACTTC | CASSRVPSSYEQYF
- | 14 | TRBJ1-2 | TRBV27 | - | TGTGCCAGCCGACTCACCGGGGAGTTCTATGGCTACACCTTC | CASRLTGEFYGYTF
- | 15 | TRBJ2-1 | TRBV11-2 | TRBD2 | TGTGCCAGCAGCTTGCTAGCGGGGGGTTACAATGAGCAGTTCTTC | CASSLLAGGYNEQFF
- | 14 | TRBJ2-7 | TRBV6-6 | TRBD1 | TGTGCCAGCAGGCGGCAGGGGGCGAGGGACGAGCAGTACTTC | CASRRQGARDEQYF
once | 18 | TRBJ2-7 | TRBV4-2 | - | TGTGCCAGCAGCCAAGAGGGCAGGGTATCCCCATCAACCTACGAGCAGTACTTC | CASSQEGRVSPSTYEQYF
few | 15 | TRBJ2-5 | TRBV27 | - | TGTGCCAGCAGCCACTTACAGGGAGGGCAAGAGACCCAGTACTTC | CASSHLQGGQETQYF
- | 14 | TRBJ1-5 | TRBV28 | TRBD1 | TGTGCCGGTGCCCTAGGGGGCGCGTATCAGCCCCAGCATTTT | CAGALGGAYQPQHF
- | 13 | TRBJ2-1 | TRBV5-8 | - | TGTGCCAGCAGCTTGTCGGGAGTCCATGAGCAGTTCTTC | CASSLSGVHEQFF
- | 14 | TRBJ1-4 | TRBV10-1 | TRBD1 | TGCGCCAGCTCGGGGGAACAGGGGAATGAAAAACTGTTTTTT | CASSGEQGNEKLFF
- | 14 | TRBJ2-7 | TRBV7-2 | TRBD2 | TGTGCCAGCAACTATATAGCGGGCCCCTACGAGCAGTACTTC | CASNYIAGPYEQYF
- | 15 | TRBJ2-3 | TRBV6-4 | - | TGTGCCAGCAGTGACTCTGGGACTGGCACAGATACGCAGTATTTT | CASSDSGTGTDTQYF